The 10 T cell receptor beta chains given below trace back to one sample, sequenced in a study of T cell repertoires in cytomegalovirus infection. TCRdb independently ran MiXCR on the reads; one entry per CDR3 protein. The sample contains over 200,000 distinct CDR3 sequences, 12% to 15% of which appear only once. The sequencing sample was made of PBMCs. The source of these receptors is a human donor in good health (CMV status not recorded). Some clones in this sample may be carry-over from other donors' samples.

This clonotype was picked up a small number of times. The J gene is TRBJ2-3, the V gene TRBV7-9; TRBD1 is a possible D gene (5 bases). V lost 4 bases and J lost 10, with 12 bases in between. This CDR3 is 12 amino acids long. Germline V gene data show CDR1 as SEHNR and CDR2 as FQNEAQ (reference sequence). CDR3: CASSSTGRAQYF. Here the CDR3 DNA reads TGTGCCAGCAGCTCAACAGGCAGGGCGCAGTATTTT.

In its sample, this clonotype was seen a few times. The rearrangement uses TRBV2 and TRBJ1-1, with 7 bases that match TRBD1. This CDR3 has 13 amino acids. V gave up 7 bases and J gave up 4 bases; unmatched junction bases: 6. The V gene's germline CDR1 is SNHLY and CDR2 FYNNEI. The CDR3 DNA reads TGTGCCAGCAATATACAGGGGTCCACTGAAGCTTTCTTT. Translating gives CASNIQGSTEAFF.

This clonotype was counted a few times. A much larger clonotype is one base distant, so this may be a read error. The chain combines TRBV12-5 with TRBJ2-5; D gene unclear. V shed 3 bases and J shed 4 bases, with 3 bases lying between them. The CDR3 runs to 11 residues. Germline V lookup: CDR1 LGHNT, CDR2 FRNRAP. CDR3 DNA: TGTGCTAGTGGTTTCGGAGAGACCCAGTACTTC. Protein: CASGFGETQYF.

CDR3 in DNA: TGTGCCAGCAGCGCCACCGGTCAGCCCCAGCATTTT. It translates to CASSATGQPQHF. The chain uses TRBV27 and TRBJ1-5; D gene unclear. Germline CDR1 is MNHEY and CDR2 is SMNVEV (reference sequence). The CDR3 is made up of 12 amino acids. Trimming removed 6 bases from V and 6 bases from J, with 9 bases in between.

The sample holds many counts of this clonotype. V and J are TRBV5-1 and TRBJ2-6; D is tentatively TRBD1 or TRBD2 (6 bases each). The ends were cut back, 6 bases at V and 5 bases at J, with 18 bases in the middle. CDR1 and CDR2 (germline): SGHRS, YFSETQ. The CDR3 runs 16 residues. The DNA of the CDR3 is TGCGCCAGCAACCAAGACCACAGGGACTGGGCCAACGTCCTGACTTTC. This codes for CASNQDHRDWANVLTF. The whole variable domain, remainder taken from reference TRBV5-1 and TRBJ2-6, is KAGVTQTPRYLIKTRGQQVTLSCSPISGHRSVSWYQQTPGQGLQFLFEYFSETQRNKGNFPGRFSGRQFSNSRSEMNVSTLELGDSALYLCASNQDHRDWANVLTFGAGSRLTVL.

This clonotype was detected a few times. The V gene is TRBV2, the J gene TRBJ1-1; D call uncertain. The CDR3 extends over 11 amino acids. V was clipped by 6 bases and J by 11 bases, with 13 bases between them. The germline gives CDR1 SNHLY, CDR2 FYNNEI. The CDR3 here is CASSANSHAFF. The CDR3 DNA is TGTGCCAGCAGCGCCAACAGTCATGCTTTCTTT.

This clonotype was seen at least ten times. V and J are TRBV5-4 and TRBJ2-1, with D hard to call. The CDR3 covers 13 residues. Germline lookup yields CDR1 SGHNT and CDR2 YYREEE (reference sequence). Trimming took 2 bases from V and 6 from J, leaving 9 bases between them. This CDR3 reads CASSLARSNEQFF. In DNA form, the CDR3 reads TGTGCCAGCAGCTTAGCCCGGTCCAATGAGCAGTTCTTC.

This clonotype has a count of ten or more. The rearrangement uses TRBV19 and TRBJ2-3, with D tentatively TRBD1 (5 bases). Trimming left V 4 bases short and J 6 bases short, with 17 bases between. Per the germline V gene, CDR1 is LNHDA and CDR2 is SQIVND (reference sequence). The CDR3 sequence is 15 residues long. The CDR3 loop reads CASSTRQRYKDTQYF. CDR3 nucleotide sequence: TGTGCCAGTAGTACTCGACAGCGTTACAAGGATACGCAGTATTTT.

The V call is TRBV4-1, the J call TRBJ2-7, with 13 bases fitting TRBD2. Germline V gene sequence: CDR1 MGHRA, CDR2 YSYEKL. J was trimmed by 3 bases and V by 0 bases; bases with no gene match: 5. CDR3 size: 17 residues. The CDR3 region has the DNA TGCGCCAGCAGCCAAGACACCCGGACTAGCGGGAGCTACGAGCAGTACTTC. Its translation is CASSQDTRTSGSYEQYF.

Details on this clonotype: This may come from a read error, since a much larger clone is one base off. The chain carries TRBV15 and TRBJ1-3, with no clear D. Per germline, CDR1 LNHNV and CDR2 YYDKDF (reference sequence). The CDR3 loop spans 17 amino acids. V was pared by 1 base and J by 1 base, with 14 bases between. The CDR3 DNA reads TGTGCCACCAGCAGAGGTATCGCCCTGGGATCTGGAAACACCATATATTTT. Protein sequence: CATSRGIALGSGNTIYF. Full variable domain (outside the CDR3, taken from reference TRBV15 and TRBJ1-3): DAMVIQNPRYQVTQFGKPVTLSCSQTLNHNVMYWYQQKSSQAPKLLFHYYDKDFNNEADTPDNFQSRRPNTSFCFLDIRSPGLGDTAMYLCATSRGIALGSGNTIYFGEGSWLTVV.